One and the same sample provided the 26 T cell receptor beta chains below, sequenced in a study of cytotoxic CD8 clonotypes in ibrutinib-treated CLL. Clones were sequenced by immunoSEQ multiplex PCR, and TCRdb holds only the in-frame ones, with some missing. The sample includes approximately 340,000 clones, roughly 70% of them seen just once. This specimen was PBMCs, taken after 36 months of ibrutinib treatment. These receptors all come from a human donor with chronic lymphocytic leukemia.

The chain employs TRBV21-1 and TRBJ2-5. TRBV21-1 is annotated as a pseudogene. There are 12 residues in the CDR3. CDR3 DNA sequence: TGTGCCAGCAAGGTGCGTAAAGAGACCCAGTACTTC. It encodes CASKVRKETQYF.

The gene calls are TRBV7-9 and TRBJ2-2, with a tentative D call TRBD2 (6 bases). Per the germline V gene, CDR1 is SEHNR and CDR2 is FQNEAQ (reference sequence). V lost 7 bases to trimming and J lost 1 base, with 13 bases between them. CDR3 length equals 15 residues. The CDR3 coding sequence is TGTGCCAGCACGAGGTGGAGGGAGAACACCGGGGAGCTGTTTTTT. Its translation is CASTRWRENTGELFF.

CDR3 region: CSVEPTGGEQYF. CDR3 DNA sequence: TGCAGCGTTGAACCTACCGGGGGCGAGCAGTACTTC. The chain links TRBV29-1 to TRBJ2-7; possibly TRBD2 for D (6 bases). Germline CDR1 reads SQVTM; CDR2 reads ANQGSEA. The CDR3 is made up of 12 amino acids. Trimming removed 2 bases from V and 6 bases from J, with 11 bases in between.

CDR3 loop: CASSQDRASWPGNQPQHF. In nucleotides, the CDR3 is TGCGCCAGCAGCCAAGATAGGGCCAGTTGGCCCGGCAATCAGCCCCAGCATTTT. The J gene is TRBJ1-5, the V gene TRBV4-1; D is ambiguous. Germline V gene data show CDR1 as MGHRA and CDR2 as YSYEKL. Trimming removed 0 bases from V and 2 bases from J, with 17 bases in between. CDR3 length equals 18 residues.

V and J are TRBV4-1 and TRBJ1-4; a weak D match, TRBD1 (6 bases). Deletions cut 6 bases from V and 8 bases from J, with 22 bases between. This CDR3 has 16 residues. Germline CDR1 reads MGHRA; CDR2 reads YSYEKL. The CDR3 is CASRSDLQGVWEKLFF. In nucleotides, the CDR3 is TGCGCCAGCAGGTCGGATTTACAGGGAGTTTGGGAAAAACTGTTTTTT.

This clone has only a few counts. The chain links TRBV14 to TRBJ1-1; 12 nucleotides match TRBD1. The CDR3 totals 15 residues. Unmatched junction bases numbered 1, after V lost 4 bases and J lost 1 base. Germline V gene sequence: CDR1 SGHDN, CDR2 FVKESK. The CDR3 sequence: CASSRDRGPNTEAFF. CDR3 nucleotides: TGTGCCAGCAGCCGGGACAGGGGGCCGAACACTGAAGCTTTCTTT.

V gene TRBV6-4 combines with J gene TRBJ2-7; 8 bases are a match to TRBD2. The CDR3 has 17 amino acids. Germline-derived CDR1 and CDR2 are MRHNA and SNTAGT. Trimming removed 6 bases from V and 2 bases from J; junction bases left unmatched: 15. CDR3 DNA: TGTGCCAGCAGGTTTAGGACTAGCTATGACAAGACCTACGAGCAGTACTTC. It encodes CASRFRTSYDKTYEQYF.

The chain carries TRBV7-2 and TRBJ2-5; D possibly corresponds to TRBD1 (6 bases). The V end was cut by 2 bases, the J end by 5 bases, with 15 bases between. The CDR3 runs to 15 residues. CDR1 SGHTA and CDR2 FQGNSA come from the germline V gene. The CDR3 loop reads CASSLLTGAGETQYF. The DNA for the CDR3 is TGTGCCAGCAGCTTACTGACAGGAGCAGGGGAGACCCAGTACTTC.

This clone has just a few counts. CDR3 protein: CASSPRRSSPSTDTQYF. The CDR3 coding sequence is TGTGCCAGCTCACCGAGAAGGTCCAGCCCAAGCACAGATACGCAGTATTTT. The chain couples TRBV18 to TRBJ2-3; D remains unclear. The CDR3 sequence is 17 residues long. CDR1 and CDR2 (germline): KGHSH, LQKENI. V dropped 3 bases and J dropped 0 bases, with 16 bases sitting between them.

This clone was detected only a few times. V usage is TRBV7-9 and J usage is TRBJ2-2, with 9 bases fitting TRBD2. The CDR3 contains 16 residues. V shed 7 bases and J 7 bases; nucleotides not matched to a gene: 13. Germline V gene lookup returns CDR1 SEHNR and CDR2 FQNEAQ (reference sequence). Here the CDR3 DNA reads TGTGCCAGCACCAAACGTCCTAGCGGGGTTCTCGGGGAGCTGTTTTTT. Amino acids: CASTKRPSGVLGELFF.

This rearrangement joins TRBV18 to TRBJ1-2; D remains unclear. The germline V and J ends were trimmed by 0 bases and 5 bases, with 7 bases remaining between them. The CDR3 spans 13 residues. Per germline, CDR1 KGHSH and CDR2 LQKENI. CDR3 bases: TGTGCCAGCTCACCACCGTCTGATTATGGCTACACCTTC. Encoded protein: CASSPPSDYGYTF. Full variable domain (outside the CDR3, taken from reference TRBV18 and TRBJ1-2): NAGVMQNPRHLVRRRGQEARLRCSPMKGHSHVYWYRQLPEEGLKFMVYLQKENIIDESGMPKERFSAEFPKEGPSILRIQQVVRGDSAAYFCASSPPSDYGYTFGSGTRLTVV.

This rearrangement joins TRBV6-5 to TRBJ1-2; D remains ambiguous. The CDR3 consists of 14 residues. From germline, CDR1 is MNHEY and CDR2 SVGAGI. The germline V and J ends were trimmed by 0 bases and 4 bases, with 9 bases remaining between them. The DNA of the CDR3 is TGTGCCAGCAGTTACTCGGCGGATATCTATGGCTACACCTTC. Amino acid sequence: CASSYSADIYGYTF.

This clone has only one observation. The CDR3 is CATSRDKGRGYTGELFF. The CDR3 DNA is TGTGCCACCAGCAGAGATAAGGGGCGGGGATACACCGGGGAGCTGTTTTTT. The chain combines TRBV15 with TRBJ2-2; D might be TRBD2 (6 bases). In germline, CDR1 is LNHNV, CDR2 YYDKDF (reference sequence). This CDR3 comprises 17 residues. V lost 0 bases and J lost 3, with 14 bases in between.

Remarks on this clone: Distinct nucleotide sequences in the sample also encode this CDR3. The gene calls are TRBV5-1 and TRBJ2-7; 9 bases are shared with TRBD1. The J segment lost 4 bases and the V segment lost 7 bases, leaving 9 bases of the junction unmatched. The CDR3 totals 14 residues. CDR1 and CDR2 from the germline V gene are SGHRS and YFSETQ. The chain's CDR3 is CASSRTGGLYEQYF. The CDR3 DNA sequence: TGCGCCAGCTCAAGAACAGGGGGCTTATACGAGCAGTACTTC.

This clone has a single count. This rearrangement joins TRBV6-5 to TRBJ2-7; D is tentatively TRBD1 or TRBD2 (5 bases each). With 6 bases removed from V and 0 bases from J, the gap between germline ends came to 9 bases. The CDR3 length is 13 residues. Germline V gene sequence: CDR1 MNHEY, CDR2 SVGAGI. In nucleotides, the CDR3 is TGTGCCAGCAGGTGGGGGAGCTCCTACGAGCAGTACTTC. Protein product: CASRWGSSYEQYF.

This clone was seen a single time. The rearrangement uses TRBV5-1 and TRBJ2-5; 7 nucleotides line up with TRBD2. Per germline, CDR1 SGHRS and CDR2 YFSETQ. V dropped 4 bases and J dropped 4; count of bases not matched to a gene: 7. The CDR3 runs 14 residues. CDR3 residues: CASSATGGSETQYF. The CDR3 bases are TGCGCCAGCAGCGCAACGGGAGGCTCAGAGACCCAGTACTTC. Variable domain in full (rest from reference TRBV5-1 and TRBJ2-5): KAGVTQTPRYLIKTRGQQVTLSCSPISGHRSVSWYQQTPGQGLQFLFEYFSETQRNKGNFPGRFSGRQFSNSRSEMNVSTLELGDSALYLCASSATGGSETQYFGPGTRLLVL.

This clone has only a few counts. The CDR3 nucleotides are TGTGCCAGCAGCTTGGGACAGGGGCTGGTGCAGTACTTC. The encoded protein is CASSLGQGLVQYF. The genes are TRBV5-6 and TRBJ2-7, with TRBD1 identical over 8 bases. Per germline, CDR1 SGHDT and CDR2 YYEEEE. CDR3 length: 13 residues. After removal of 0 bases from V and 9 bases from J, the junction contained 5 bases not matched to a gene. The whole variable domain, remainder taken from reference TRBV5-6 and TRBJ2-7, is DAGVTQSPTHLIKTRGQQVTLRCSPKSGHDTVSWYQQALGQGPQFIFQYYEEEERQRGNFPDRFSGHQFPNYSSELNVNALLLGDSALYLCASSLGQGLVQYFGPGTRLTVT.

The rearrangement joins TRBV19 to TRBJ1-2; D is unresolved. CDR1 is LNHDA, CDR2 SQIVND, per germline (reference sequence). This CDR3 is built from 11 residues. The V and J ends lost 6 bases and 8 bases respectively, with 10 bases between them. CDR3: CASSSSHGYTF. The DNA for the CDR3 is TGTGCCAGTAGCTCCAGTCACGGCTACACCTTC.

The chain couples TRBV6-5 to TRBJ1-5; tentative D call: TRBD1 (6 bases). V was clipped by 5 bases and J by 6 bases, with 11 bases between them. The germline V gene encodes CDR1 MNHEY and CDR2 SVGAGI. The CDR3 contains 13 residues. CDR3 nucleotides: TGTGCCAGCAGTGAGGGGGGGGGTCAGCCCCAGCATTTT. Amino acid sequence: CASSEGGGQPQHF.

The CDR3 region is CASSLEAPSSYEQYF. DNA of the CDR3: TGCGCCAGCAGCTTGGAAGCCCCTAGCTCCTACGAGCAGTACTTC. The chain links TRBV5-1 to TRBJ2-7; unclear D gene. V shed 0 bases and J shed 0 bases, with 10 bases lying between them. The CDR3 length is 15 residues. CDR1 is SGHRS, CDR2 YFSETQ, per germline.

This chain joins TRBV5-1 and TRBJ1-4; the D is unclear. The germline V gene encodes CDR1 SGHRS and CDR2 YFSETQ. The germline V and J ends were trimmed by 4 bases and 9 bases, with 7 bases remaining between them. CDR3 length: 11 residues. This chain's CDR3 is CASSEDQKLFF. The CDR3, as DNA: TGCGCCAGCAGCGAGGATCAAAAACTGTTTTTT.

This clone was counted a few times. This CDR3 is CASSIAARRLAGGSSYEQYF. Here the CDR3 DNA reads TGTGCCAGTAGTATAGCGGCCCGCCGGCTAGCGGGGGGAAGCTCCTACGAGCAGTACTTC. The chain recombines TRBV19 with TRBJ2-7, with 11 bases lining up with TRBD2. V was clipped by 1 base and J by 0 bases; unmatched bases: 14. Germline V gene data show CDR1 as LNHDA and CDR2 as SQIVND (reference sequence). The CDR3 extends over 20 amino acids.

V usage is TRBV2 and J usage is TRBJ1-5, with TRBD1 identical over 11 bases. This CDR3 has 18 residues. Unmatched junction bases numbered 11, after V lost 0 bases and J lost 7 bases. The germline gives CDR1 SNHLY, CDR2 FYNNEI. CDR3 protein: CASSEARTGGSVGQPQHF. CDR3 bases: TGTGCCAGCAGTGAAGCGCGGACAGGGGGCTCAGTAGGGCAGCCCCAGCATTTT.

V usage is TRBV9 and J usage is TRBJ2-1; D is ambiguous. Germline V gene sequence: CDR1 SGDLS, CDR2 YYNGEE. The CDR3 runs 13 residues. The V end lost 4 bases, the J end lost 5 bases, and 10 bases lay between the germline ends. The CDR3 spells CASSPQSNNEQFF. CDR3 coding DNA: TGTGCCAGCAGCCCGCAGTCGAACAATGAGCAGTTCTTC.

The chain combines TRBV15 with TRBJ2-3, with TRBD2 matching 9 bases. Germline CDR1 LNHNV, CDR2 YYDKDF (reference sequence). The V gene end was trimmed by 6 bases and the J gene end by 2 bases; junction bases not matched to a gene: 3. CDR3 length equals 14 residues. The CDR3 region has the DNA TGTGCCACCAGGGCGGGGGGGATCACAGATACGCAGTATTTT. Protein product: CATRAGGITDTQYF.

The V and J genes are TRBV7-9 and TRBJ2-7; maybe TRBD2 (5 bases). There are 12 residues in the CDR3. Looked up from germline, CDR1 is SEHNR and CDR2 is FQNEAQ (reference sequence). V was pared by 6 bases and J by 3 bases, with 9 bases between. The CDR3 loop reads CASRGLDYEQYF. CDR3 nucleotide sequence: TGTGCCAGCAGAGGACTTGACTACGAGCAGTACTTC.